These T cell receptor beta chains were read from a single sample in a study of blood T cell repertoires in COVID-19. Profiling relied on immunoSEQ multiplex PCR, and the TCRdb table lists in-frame clones only, not all of them. The sample lists 210,000 or so clones; more than 75% were seen once. Sequencing input: peripheral blood. The receptor source for this set is a man between 45 and 60 years old with acute or convalescent COVID-19. Each CDR3 is given with its conserved first and last residue. Each record gives: clone size, D gene, J gene, V gene, CDR3 protein, CDR3 DNA. A D gene is named only where the DNA matches it firmly. Clone sizes are given selectively: once, few, many, or a class where the clone is expanded.

clone_size: -; d_call: -; j_call: TRBJ2-7; v_call: TRBV5-5; cdr3_aa: CASSARDDRAYEQYF; cdr3_nt: TGTGCCAGCAGCGCGCGGGACGACAGGGCCTACGAGCAGTACTTC
clone_size: -; d_call: -; j_call: TRBJ2-2; v_call: TRBV6-5; cdr3_aa: CASSYNSYTGELFF; cdr3_nt: TGTGCCAGCAGTTACAACTCCTACACCGGGGAGCTGTTTTTT
clone_size: -; d_call: -; j_call: TRBJ1-1; v_call: TRBV7-9; cdr3_aa: CASSFQMNTEAFF; cdr3_nt: TGTGCCAGCAGCTTTCAGATGAACACTGAAGCTTTCTTT
clone_size: -; d_call: TRBD1; j_call: TRBJ1-3; v_call: TRBV5-6; cdr3_aa: CASRGQGEPGNTIYF; cdr3_nt: TGTGCCAGCAGAGGACAGGGGGAACCTGGAAACACCATATATTTT
clone_size: -; d_call: -; j_call: TRBJ2-5; v_call: TRBV19; cdr3_aa: CASSILPGGAGETQYF; cdr3_nt: TGTGCCAGTAGTATCCTTCCAGGTGGGGCGGGGGAGACCCAGTACTTC
clone_size: -; d_call: -; j_call: TRBJ2-1; v_call: TRBV2; cdr3_aa: CASKAYNEQFF; cdr3_nt: TGTGCCAGCAAAGCGTACAATGAGCAGTTCTTC
clone_size: -; d_call: TRBD1; j_call: TRBJ1-5; v_call: TRBV30; cdr3_aa: CAWSDRGGQPQHF; cdr3_nt: TGTGCCTGGAGTGACAGGGGCGGCCAGCCCCAGCATTTT
clone_size: -; d_call: TRBD1; j_call: TRBJ1-5; v_call: TRBV10-2; cdr3_aa: CASRGDRVNQPQHF; cdr3_nt: TGCGCCAGCAGGGGGGACAGGGTAAATCAGCCCCAGCATTTT
clone_size: few; d_call: TRBD1; j_call: TRBJ1-5; v_call: TRBV11-2; cdr3_aa: CASSIAGGGQPQHF; cdr3_nt: TGTGCCAGCAGCATCGCAGGGGGCGGTCAGCCCCAGCATTTT
clone_size: -; d_call: -; j_call: TRBJ2-2; v_call: TRBV29-1; cdr3_aa: CSATGQSNTGELFF; cdr3_nt: TGCAGCGCCACAGGACAGAGTAACACCGGGGAGCTGTTTTTT